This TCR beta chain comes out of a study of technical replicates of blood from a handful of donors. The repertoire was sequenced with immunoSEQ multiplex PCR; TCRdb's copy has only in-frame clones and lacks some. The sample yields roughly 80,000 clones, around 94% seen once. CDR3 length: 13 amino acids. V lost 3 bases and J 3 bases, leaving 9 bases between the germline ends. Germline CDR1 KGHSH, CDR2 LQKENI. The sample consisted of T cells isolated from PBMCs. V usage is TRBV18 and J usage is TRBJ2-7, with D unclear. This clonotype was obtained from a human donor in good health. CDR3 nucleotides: TGTGCCAGCTCACCCGGTTTTGGCTACGAGCAGTACTTC. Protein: CASSPGFGYEQYF.